This T cell receptor beta chain was documented in a study of shared clonotypes between healthy human individuals. This clone was seen a handful of times. Only in-frame clones appear in the TCRdb table, and some are missing; sequencing was by immunoSEQ multiplex PCR. Among about 2,200,000 clones listed, approximately 94% were seen once. Naive CD8 cells lacked CD45RO, underwent positive selection for CCR7 and left out terminally differentiated effector memory CD45RA+ cells. This CDR3 is built from 14 residues. Germline-derived CDR1 and CDR2 are MNHEY and SMNVEV (reference sequence). V lost 6 bases, J lost 8 bases, and 19 bases lay in between.

This chain uses TRBV27 with TRBJ1-1; D might be TRBD1 (5 bases). Sequencing was performed on naive CD8+ T cells from PBMCs. This sequence was found in a young man in good health. Some clones in this sample may be carry-over from other donors' samples. This CDR3 is CASSQPGGSLEAFF. The CDR3 DNA reads TGTGCCAGCAGCCAGCCTGGGGGGTCTCTGGAAGCTTTCTTT.